The subject of this entry is one TCR beta chain. The CDR3 sequence is 15 residues long. Germline CDR1 reads SGHRS; CDR2 reads YFSETQ. V lost 0 bases and J lost 9, with 16 bases in between. The sample originates from a study of tumor-infiltrating lymphocytes in primary liver carcinoma. The wider study: Ages ranged from 30 to 69, with HCC or mixed HCC-cholangiocarcinoma.

Co-extracting RNA and DNA was done with roughly 17-31 mg of unsorted bulk tissue as input. The authors made TCR beta cDNA from roughly 480 ng total RNA with a constant-region primer. ARM-PCR was slightly modified, and three nested multiplex PCR rounds with it gave rise to the TCR beta libraries. Two initial PCR rounds of ten to eleven cycles each paired TRBV1-TRBV30 forward primers with a C-beta reverse primer. TCRdb fed the multiplex PCR reads into MiXCR, producing one record per CDR3 protein. This table has 50,000 to 60,000 distinct CDR3 sequences, around 82% appearing once. The V call is TRBV5-1, the J call TRBJ2-1, with a tentative D call TRBD1 (6 bases). This receptor was obtained from a man aged 35 to 55 with primary liver carcinoma and hepatitis B virus infection. The material sequenced was liver tumor tissue from sampling region 5. The subset denotes: tumor region T5, tumor centre. CDR3 amino acids: CASSLAILGDTEQFF. The CDR3 region has the DNA TGCGCCAGCAGCTTGGCTATTTTAGGGGACACTGAGCAGTTCTTC.